The clone carrying this T cell receptor beta chain has a single count. These data originate in a study of blood T cell repertoires in COVID-19. Overall study context: Sources were T cells, B-cell-depleted T cells, or PBMCs; the material itself was cDNA or gDNA.

Some clones are missing from TCRdb's copy, which holds only in-frame ones; the method was immunoSEQ multiplex PCR. Among about 23,000 clones listed, 86% were seen once. There are 16 residues in the CDR3. CDR1 and CDR2 from the germline V gene are MNHEY and SMNVEV (reference sequence). V dropped 1 base and J dropped 0; count of bases not matched to a gene: 5. This TCR was sampled from a woman of 80 years or more with active or convalescent COVID-19. Material for sequencing was peripheral blood. This rearrangement joins TRBV27 to TRBJ1-1, with TRBD1 identical over 7 bases. The CDR3 DNA reads TGTGCCAGCAGTTTATTCTGGGACAGACTGAACACTGAAGCTTTCTTT. Amino acids: CASSLFWDRLNTEAFF.